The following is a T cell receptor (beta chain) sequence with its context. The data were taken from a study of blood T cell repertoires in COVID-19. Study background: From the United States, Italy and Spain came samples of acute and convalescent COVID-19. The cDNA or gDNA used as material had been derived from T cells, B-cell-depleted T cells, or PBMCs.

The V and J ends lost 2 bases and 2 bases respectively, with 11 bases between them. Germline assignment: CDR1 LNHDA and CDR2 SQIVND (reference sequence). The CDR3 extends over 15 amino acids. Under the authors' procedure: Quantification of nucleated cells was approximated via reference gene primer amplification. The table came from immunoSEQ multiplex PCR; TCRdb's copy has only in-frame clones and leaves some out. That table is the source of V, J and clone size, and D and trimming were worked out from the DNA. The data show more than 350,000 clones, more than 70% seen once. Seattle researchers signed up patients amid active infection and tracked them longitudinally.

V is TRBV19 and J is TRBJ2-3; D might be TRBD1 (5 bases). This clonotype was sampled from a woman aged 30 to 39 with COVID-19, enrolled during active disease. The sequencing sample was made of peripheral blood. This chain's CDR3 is CASSIQGRVTDTQYF. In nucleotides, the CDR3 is TGTGCCAGTAGTATACAGGGCCGGGTCACAGATACGCAGTATTTT.